The 28 T cell receptor beta chains presented below share a single source sample, sequenced in a study of somatic mutations in cytotoxic T cells in rheumatoid arthritis. The table came from immunoSEQ multiplex PCR; TCRdb's copy has only in-frame clones and leaves some out. This table holds about 26,000 clones, roughly 82% found once. The sequenced sample was CD8+ T cells sorted from blood. The receptors shown here come from a middle-aged man in good health.

This clone occurred a few times. The V call is TRBV4-1, the J call TRBJ1-5, with D perhaps matching TRBD1 (6 bases). This CDR3 contains 17 residues. V was shortened by 1 base and J by 4 bases, with 17 bases between the two germline ends. Looked up from germline, CDR1 is MGHRA and CDR2 is YSYEKL. CDR3 sequence reads: CASSQVSLHRANQPQHF. The CDR3 DNA reads as TGCGCCAGCAGCCAAGTAAGTCTGCACAGGGCGAATCAGCCCCAGCATTTT.

The V call is TRBV2, the J call TRBJ2-5; D is perhaps TRBD1 or TRBD2 (5 bases each). This CDR3 has 13 amino acids. The V gene lost 2 bases and the J gene lost 4 bases, with 8 bases spanning the gap. Germline values: CDR1 SNHLY, CDR2 FYNNEI. The CDR3 loop is CASSESGGETQYF. CDR3 in DNA: TGTGCCAGCAGTGAATCTGGGGGAGAGACCCAGTACTTC.

This rearrangement joins TRBV11-2 to TRBJ1-2; D ambiguous. CDR1 and CDR2 from the germline V gene are SGHAT and FQNNGV. The length of the CDR3 is 12 residues. With 5 bases removed from V and 4 bases from J, the gap between germline ends came to 8 bases. The CDR3 nucleotides are TGTGCCAGCAGCCGCGCAGTCTATGGCTACACCTTC. Translating gives CASSRAVYGYTF.

The chain is built from TRBV25-1 and TRBJ2-3; D is unresolved. This CDR3 spans 14 amino acids. Germline V gene data show CDR1 as MGHDK and CDR2 as SYGVNS. V was shortened by 1 base and J by 0 bases, with 5 bases between the two germline ends. CDR3 amino acids: CASSESASTDTQYF. CDR3 coding DNA: TGTGCCAGCAGTGAATCGGCTAGCACAGATACGCAGTATTTT.

The chain joins TRBV6-5 to TRBJ1-3; D unresolved. The CDR3 consists of 16 residues. The V gene lost 3 bases and the J gene lost 0 bases, with 12 bases spanning the gap. Germline loops: CDR1 MNHEY, CDR2 SVGAGI. CDR3 sequence reads: CASSYTHEDSGNTIYF. In nucleotides, the CDR3 is TGTGCCAGCAGTTATACACACGAGGACTCTGGAAACACCATATATTTT.

The chain employs TRBV27 and TRBJ2-1; 10 positions agree with TRBD2. CDR3 length: 15 amino acids. Looked up from germline, CDR1 is MNHEY and CDR2 is SMNVEV (reference sequence). The V segment lost 1 base and the J segment 4 bases; nucleotides outside the gene matches: 1. CDR3 in DNA: TGTGCCAGCAGTTTATTAGCGGGGGGATACAATGAGCAGTTCTTC. It codes for CASSLLAGGYNEQFF.

This clone has a single count. This chain connects TRBV2 to TRBJ2-7, with 9 bases lining up with TRBD1. The J segment lost 2 bases and the V segment lost 2 bases, leaving 4 bases of the junction unmatched. The CDR3 consists of 15 residues. Germline CDR1 is SNHLY and CDR2 is FYNNEI. The CDR3 DNA sequence: TGTGCCAGCAGTGAAACCGGACAGGGGACCTACGAGCAGTACTTC. As protein: CASSETGQGTYEQYF.

On this clone: One end of the junction is discordant with germline, which a read error may explain. This chain uses TRBV6-1 with TRBJ1-1; TRBD1 matches 11 bases. Germline V CDR1 and CDR2: MNHNS, SASEGT. The CDR3 is 15 amino acids. For the CDR3, the DNA is TGTGCCAGCAGCGAAGGGGGGACAGGGGGCACTGAAGCTTTCTTT. It is translated as CASSEGGTGGTEAFF.

The V and J genes are TRBV9 and TRBJ2-7; 7 bases fit TRBD1. The CDR3 consists of 13 residues. Germline V lookup: CDR1 SGDLS, CDR2 YYNGEE. V lost 5 bases to trimming and J lost 0 bases; unmatched junction nucleotides: 2. The chain's CDR3 is CASSRDSSYEQYF. The CDR3 coding sequence is TGTGCCAGCAGTCGGGACAGCTCCTACGAGCAGTACTTC.

The V gene is TRBV9, the J gene TRBJ2-7; D tentatively reads TRBD1 or TRBD2 (5 bases each). The CDR3 runs 14 residues. V was shortened by 3 bases and J by 8 bases, with 18 bases between the two germline ends. Germline values: CDR1 SGDLS, CDR2 YYNGEE. Here the CDR3 DNA reads TGTGCCAGCAGCGCTACTAAGTGGGGGAGACAGCAGTACTTC. Translation: CASSATKWGRQQYF.

The sample holds a few counts of this clone. The V call is TRBV14, the J call TRBJ2-1; TRBD2 agrees at 13 bases. V gave up 3 bases and J gave up 10 bases; unmatched junction bases: 9. The germline CDR1 and CDR2 sequences are SGHDN and FVKESK. The CDR3 spans 16 residues. CDR3 sequence (DNA): TGTGCCAGCAGCCACAGCGGACTAGCGGGAGTTGTCGAGCAGTTCTTC. Residues: CASSHSGLAGVVEQFF. Combining the CDR3 with reference TRBV14 and TRBJ2-1 gives the whole variable domain EAGVTQFPSHSVIEKGQTVTLRCDPISGHDNLYWYRRVMGKEIKFLLHFVKESKQDESGMPNNRFLAERTGGTYSTLKVQPAELEDSGVYFCASSHSGLAGVVEQFFGPGTRLTVL.

The chain combines TRBV19 with TRBJ2-6; D gene uncertain. Germline V lookup: CDR1 LNHDA, CDR2 SQIVND (reference sequence). This CDR3 contains 13 residues. With 8 bases removed from V and 4 bases from J, the gap between germline ends came to 9 bases. The CDR3 DNA is TGTGCCAGTGGCCTACCCGGGGCCAACGTCCTGACTTTC. Translating it yields CASGLPGANVLTF.

The J gene is TRBJ2-1, the V gene TRBV6-5; D may be TRBD1 or TRBD2 (5 bases each). There are 16 residues in the CDR3. V dropped 1 base and J dropped 8 bases, with 18 bases sitting between them. Germline CDR1 MNHEY, CDR2 SVGAGI. The CDR3 is CASSYYPPSRGDEQFF. DNA for the CDR3: TGTGCCAGCAGTTACTACCCACCTAGTCGGGGCGATGAGCAGTTCTTC.

This clone was observed a single time. The V and J genes are TRBV5-6 and TRBJ2-5, with D perhaps matching TRBD1 or TRBD2 (5 bases each). This CDR3 contains 18 residues. Germline V gives CDR1 SGHDT, CDR2 YYEEEE. Trimming cost V 1 base and J 2 bases, with 21 bases left between them. Here the CDR3 DNA reads TGTGCCAGCAGCTTGACGTCCAACATGGGACGGATACAAGAGACCCAGTACTTC. Translated, it gives CASSLTSNMGRIQETQYF.

The chain recombines TRBV6-1 with TRBJ1-2, with D perhaps TRBD1 (5 bases). The CDR3 length is 13 residues. Germline loops: CDR1 MNHNS, CDR2 SASEGT. Trimming removed 6 bases from V and 2 bases from J, with 10 bases in between. In nucleotides, the CDR3 is TGTGCCAGCAGGGAGACAGTCAACTATGGCTACACCTTC. Translation gives CASRETVNYGYTF.

The DNA for the CDR3 is TGTGCCAGCAGTTACCGAGGGGACCCTCGGGAGCTGTTTTTT. Its protein is CASSYRGDPRELFF. This sequence joins TRBV6-5 and TRBJ2-2, with D tentatively TRBD1 or TRBD2 (5 bases each). Between the trimmed V and J ends, which lost 2 bases and 9 bases, there was a span of 13 bases. From germline, CDR1 is MNHEY and CDR2 SVGAGI. The CDR3 is 14 amino acids.

This clone was seen just once. Here the CDR3 DNA reads TGTGCCAGCAGCCAGGGTGGGGATGGCTACACCTTC. Translated: CASSQGGDGYTF. The chain is built from TRBV5-6 and TRBJ1-2; D possibly corresponds to TRBD1 (5 bases). V was trimmed by 4 bases and J by 6 bases, leaving 10 bases between them. CDR3 size: 12 residues. Germline V gene data show CDR1 as SGHDT and CDR2 as YYEEEE.

The CDR3 loop is CASSILAGVTETQYF. The DNA for the CDR3 is TGTGCCAGCAGCATTCTAGCGGGAGTTACAGAGACCCAGTACTTC. This chain uses TRBV7-9 with TRBJ2-5; 10 bases fit TRBD2. V was pared by 5 bases and J by 4 bases, with 7 bases of the junction left unmatched. The CDR3 has 15 residues. The germline V gene encodes CDR1 SEHNR and CDR2 FQNEAQ (reference sequence). The variable domain in full, completed from reference TRBV7-9 and TRBJ2-5, reads DTGVSQNPRHKITKRGQNVTFRCDPISEHNRLYWYRQTLGQGPEFLTYFQNEAQLEKSRLLSDRFSAERPKGSFSTLEIQRTEQGDSAMYLCASSILAGVTETQYFGPGTRLLVL.

The chain couples TRBV7-9 to TRBJ2-5; D is ambiguous. V was pared by 1 base and J by 1 base, with 7 bases between. CDR1 SEHNR and CDR2 FQNEAQ come from the germline V gene (reference sequence). The CDR3 is made up of 14 amino acids. CDR3 region: CASSLVTAQETQYF. CDR3 nucleotide sequence: TGTGCCAGCAGCTTAGTTACAGCCCAAGAGACCCAGTACTTC.

V and J are TRBV13 and TRBJ1-1; possible D gene TRBD1, 5 bases. This CDR3 region has 14 residues. Germline CDR1 PRHDT, CDR2 FYEKMQ (reference sequence). V lost 0 bases, J lost 5 bases, and 10 bases lay in between. The CDR3 DNA reads as TGTGCCAGCAGCTTAGGGCGGGGGGGGACTGAAGCTTTCTTT. It yields the protein CASSLGRGGTEAFF.

This clone has a single count. The chain has TRBV7-9 and TRBJ2-7; D gene unclear. This CDR3 is built from 12 residues. Per the germline V gene, CDR1 is SEHNR and CDR2 is FQNEAQ (reference sequence). Trimming removed 4 bases at V and 7 bases at J, with 11 bases between. CDR3 coding DNA: TGTGCCAGCAGCTCTGGGGTGTGGGAGCAGTACTTC. As protein: CASSSGVWEQYF. Filled out from reference TRBV7-9 and TRBJ2-7, the complete variable domain reads DTGVSQNPRHKITKRGQNVTFRCDPISEHNRLYWYRQTLGQGPEFLTYFQNEAQLEKSRLLSDRFSAERPKGSFSTLEIQRTEQGDSAMYLCASSSGVWEQYFGPGTRLTVT.

This clone was counted a single time. This sequence joins TRBV30 and TRBJ2-1; D may correspond to TRBD1 or TRBD2 (5 bases each). The CDR3 extends over 12 amino acids. The germline V gene has CDR1 GTSNPN and CDR2 SVGIG (reference sequence). DNA for the CDR3: TGTCTATGGGGGAGCTCCTACAATGAGCAGTTCTTC. Encoded protein: CLWGSSYNEQFF.

This clone occurred once. The CDR3 DNA is TGTGCCAGCAGTCCGGCCCCAGGGAACACTGAAGCTTTCTTT. Translation gives CASSPAPGNTEAFF. The gene calls are TRBV6-5 and TRBJ1-1; D is uncertain. This CDR3 contains 14 residues. In germline, CDR1 is MNHEY, CDR2 SVGAGI. The V end was cut by 5 bases, the J end by 1 base, with 11 bases between.

V usage is TRBV11-2 and J usage is TRBJ2-7; TRBD2 aligns across 13 bases. Germline CDR1 SGHAT, CDR2 FQNNGV. The CDR3 is made up of 16 amino acids. Trimming took 5 bases from V and 5 from J; bases not matched to a gene: 9. CDR3 nucleotide sequence: TGTGCCAGCAGCCCAGGACTAGCGGGAGCAAGGAACGAGCAGTACTTC. Its protein is CASSPGLAGARNEQYF. Full variable domain (outside the CDR3, taken from reference TRBV11-2 and TRBJ2-7): EAGVAQSPRYKIIEKRQSVAFWCNPISGHATLYWYQQILGQGPKLLIQFQNNGVVDDSQLPKDRFSAERLKGVDSTLKIQPAKLEDSAVYLCASSPGLAGARNEQYFGPGTRLTVT.

The chain is built from TRBV5-4 and TRBJ2-7; TRBD2 matches at 12 bases. Trimming removed 2 bases from V and 4 bases from J; junction bases left unmatched: 10. The CDR3 is made up of 17 amino acids. Germline V lookup: CDR1 SGHNT, CDR2 YYREEE (reference sequence). Here the CDR3 reads CASSLASGRAGSYEQYF. The DNA for the CDR3 is TGTGCCAGCAGCTTAGCTAGCGGGAGGGCCGGTAGTTACGAGCAGTACTTC.

The V gene is TRBV7-8, the J gene TRBJ2-2; 14 nucleotides align to TRBD2. J lost 5 bases, V lost 6 bases, and 5 bases had no gene match. Per germline, CDR1 SGHVS and CDR2 FQNEAQ. The CDR3 sequence is 16 residues long. CDR3 residues: CASRTGTSGRTGELFF. The CDR3 DNA reads TGTGCCAGCAGAACCGGGACTAGCGGGAGAACCGGGGAGCTGTTTTTT.

The CDR3 loop reads CASSESALAGVYTGELFF. The CDR3 bases are TGTGCCAGCAGTGAATCCGCCCTAGCGGGAGTGTACACCGGGGAGCTGTTTTTT. This sequence joins TRBV25-1 and TRBJ2-2, with 10 bases fitting TRBD2. J was trimmed by 3 bases and V by 1 base; bases with no gene match: 8. In germline, CDR1 is MGHDK, CDR2 SYGVNS. The CDR3 is made up of 18 amino acids.

This clone was detected only a few times. This chain links TRBV7-2 with TRBJ2-2; 7 bases agree with TRBD1. Germline V lookup: CDR1 SGHTA, CDR2 FQGNSA. This CDR3 contains 14 residues. V gave up 3 bases and J gave up 6 bases; unmatched junction bases: 4. The CDR3 region has the DNA TGTGCCAGCAGCTTGAACAGGGGCGCCGGGGAGCTGTTTTTT. Translated: CASSLNRGAGELFF. Supplemented by reference TRBV7-2 and TRBJ2-2, the full variable domain reads GAGVSQSPSNKVTEKGKDVELRCDPISGHTALYWYRQSLGQGLEFLIYFQGNSAPDKSGLPSDRFSAERTGGSVSTLTIQRTQQEDSAVYLCASSLNRGAGELFFGEGSRLTVL.